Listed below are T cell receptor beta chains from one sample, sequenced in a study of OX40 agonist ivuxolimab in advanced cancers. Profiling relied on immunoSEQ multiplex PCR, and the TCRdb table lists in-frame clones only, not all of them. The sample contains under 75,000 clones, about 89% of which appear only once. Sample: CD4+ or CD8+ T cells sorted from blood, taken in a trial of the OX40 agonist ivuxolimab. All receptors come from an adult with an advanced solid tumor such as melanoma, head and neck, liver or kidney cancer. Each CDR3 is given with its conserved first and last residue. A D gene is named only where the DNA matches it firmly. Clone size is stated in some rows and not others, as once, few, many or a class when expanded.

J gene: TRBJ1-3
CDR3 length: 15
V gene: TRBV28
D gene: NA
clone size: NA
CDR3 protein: CASTPPQGWGNTIYF
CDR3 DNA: TGTGCCAGCACCCCCCCACAGGGATGGGGAAACACCATATATTTT

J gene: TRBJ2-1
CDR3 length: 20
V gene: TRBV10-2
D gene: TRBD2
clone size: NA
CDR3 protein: CASTQRLRTGGPSTYNEQFF
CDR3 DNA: TGCGCCAGCACCCAAAGGTTGAGGACGGGAGGGCCTTCCACCTACAATGAGCAGTTCTTC

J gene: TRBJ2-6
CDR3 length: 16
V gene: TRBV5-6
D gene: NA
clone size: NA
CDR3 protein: CASSLGSASGANVLTF
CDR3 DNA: TGTGCCAGCAGCCTCGGGTCGGCCTCTGGGGCCAACGTCCTGACTTTC

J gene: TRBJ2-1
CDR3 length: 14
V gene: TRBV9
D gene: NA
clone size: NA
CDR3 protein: CASSVGTGNNEQFF
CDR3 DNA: TGTGCCAGCAGCGTCGGGACGGGAAACAATGAGCAGTTCTTC

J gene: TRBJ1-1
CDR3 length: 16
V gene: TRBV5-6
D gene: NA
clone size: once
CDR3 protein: CASTRGPGALDGEAFF
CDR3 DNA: TGTGCCAGCACCCGGGGGCCAGGGGCACTGGATGGTGAAGCTTTCTTT

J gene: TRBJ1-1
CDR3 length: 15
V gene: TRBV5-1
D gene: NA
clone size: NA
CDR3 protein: CASSLDLGGNTEAFF
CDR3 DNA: TGCGCCAGCAGCTTGGATCTCGGGGGGAACACTGAAGCTTTCTTT

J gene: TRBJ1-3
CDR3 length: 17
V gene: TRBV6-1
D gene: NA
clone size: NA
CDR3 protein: CASSEAVGGNSGNTIYF
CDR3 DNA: TGTGCCAGCAGTGAGGCGGTGGGGGGGAACTCTGGAAACACCATATATTTT

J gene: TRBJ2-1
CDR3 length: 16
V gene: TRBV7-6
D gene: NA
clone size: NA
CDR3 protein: CASSFSPGSPYNEQFF
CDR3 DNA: TGTGCCAGCAGCTTCAGCCCTGGCAGTCCTTACAATGAGCAGTTCTTC

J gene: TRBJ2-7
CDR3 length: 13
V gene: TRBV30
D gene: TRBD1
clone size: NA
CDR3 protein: CAFRTGNSYEQYF
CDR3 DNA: TGTGCCTTTCGGACAGGGAACTCCTACGAGCAGTACTTC

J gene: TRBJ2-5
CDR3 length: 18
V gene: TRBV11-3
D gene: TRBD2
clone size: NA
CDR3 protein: CASSLGRLAGYGGETQYF
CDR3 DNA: TGTGCCAGCAGCTTAGGACGACTAGCGGGATATGGTGGGGAGACCCAGTACTTC

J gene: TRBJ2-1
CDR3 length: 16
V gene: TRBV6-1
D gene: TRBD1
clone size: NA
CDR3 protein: CASSEAPDRAYNEQFF
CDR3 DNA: TGTGCCAGCAGTGAAGCGCCGGACAGGGCCTACAATGAGCAGTTCTTC

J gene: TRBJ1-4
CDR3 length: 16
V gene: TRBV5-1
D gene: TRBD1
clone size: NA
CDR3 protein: CASSLAPTGGYEKLFF
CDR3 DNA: TGCGCCAGCAGCTTGGCTCCGACAGGGGGATACGAAAAACTGTTTTTT

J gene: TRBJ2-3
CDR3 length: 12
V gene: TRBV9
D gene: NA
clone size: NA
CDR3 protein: CASSSTLSTQYF
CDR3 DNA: TGTGCCAGCAGCTCTACACTATCCACGCAGTATTTT

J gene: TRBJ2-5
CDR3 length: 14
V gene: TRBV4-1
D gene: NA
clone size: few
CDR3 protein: CASSQGLGEETQYF
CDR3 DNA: TGCGCCAGCAGCCAAGGACTAGGCGAAGAGACCCAGTACTTC

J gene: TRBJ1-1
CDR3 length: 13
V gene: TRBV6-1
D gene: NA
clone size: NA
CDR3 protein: CASSYGGNTEAFF
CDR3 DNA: TGTGCCAGCAGTTATGGCGGTAACACTGAAGCTTTCTTT

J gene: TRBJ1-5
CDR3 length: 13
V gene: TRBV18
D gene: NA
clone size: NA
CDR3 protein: CASSSDLNQPQHF
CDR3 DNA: TGTGCCAGCTCGTCAGACCTCAATCAGCCCCAGCATTTT

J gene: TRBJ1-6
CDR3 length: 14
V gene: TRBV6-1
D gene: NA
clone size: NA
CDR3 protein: CASSVTDSNSPLHF
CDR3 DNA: TGTGCCAGCAGTGTAACGGACTCCAATTCACCCCTCCACTTT

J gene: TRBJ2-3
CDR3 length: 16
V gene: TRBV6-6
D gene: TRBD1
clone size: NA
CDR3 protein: CASSGQGERGADTQYF
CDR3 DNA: TGTGCCAGCAGTGGACAGGGGGAAAGGGGGGCAGATACGCAGTATTTT

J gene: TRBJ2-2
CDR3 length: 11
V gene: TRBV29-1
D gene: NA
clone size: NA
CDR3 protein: CSVDGPGELFF
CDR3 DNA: TGCAGCGTTGACGGGCCCGGGGAGCTGTTTTTT

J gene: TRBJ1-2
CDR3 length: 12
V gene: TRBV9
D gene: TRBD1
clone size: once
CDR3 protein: CASSGTGSGYTF
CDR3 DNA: TGTGCCAGCTCCGGGACAGGGAGCGGCTACACCTTC

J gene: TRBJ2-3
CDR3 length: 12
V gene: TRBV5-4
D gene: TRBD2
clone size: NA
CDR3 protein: CASSSSGGTQYF
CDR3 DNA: TGTGCCAGCAGCTCCAGCGGGGGGACGCAGTATTTT

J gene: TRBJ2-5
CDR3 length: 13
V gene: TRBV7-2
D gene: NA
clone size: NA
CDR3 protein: CASSRDRTGTQYF
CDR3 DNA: TGTGCCAGCAGCCGCGACAGGACGGGGACCCAGTACTTC

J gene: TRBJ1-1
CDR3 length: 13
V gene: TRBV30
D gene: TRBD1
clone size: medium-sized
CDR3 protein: CALTGDSNTEAFF
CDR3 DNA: TGTGCCTTGACAGGGGATTCGAACACTGAAGCTTTCTTT

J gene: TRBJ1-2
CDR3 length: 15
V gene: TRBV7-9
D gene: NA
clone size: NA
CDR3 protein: CASSLARSDNYGYTF
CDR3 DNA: TGTGCCAGCAGCTTAGCGCGGTCAGATAACTATGGCTACACCTTC

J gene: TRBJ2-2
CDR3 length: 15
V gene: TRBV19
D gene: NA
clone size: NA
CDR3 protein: CASSMGSGVIGELFF
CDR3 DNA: TGTGCCAGTAGTATGGGTAGCGGAGTTATCGGGGAGCTGTTTTTT

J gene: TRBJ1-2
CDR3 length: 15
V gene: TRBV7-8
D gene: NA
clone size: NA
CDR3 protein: CASSLESSKGDGYTF
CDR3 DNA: TGTGCCAGCAGCTTAGAGTCGTCAAAAGGAGATGGCTACACCTTC

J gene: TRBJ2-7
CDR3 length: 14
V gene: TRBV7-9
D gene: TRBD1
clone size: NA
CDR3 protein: CASSPLDRAHEQYF
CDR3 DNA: TGTGCCAGCAGCCCCTTGGACAGGGCCCACGAGCAGTACTTC

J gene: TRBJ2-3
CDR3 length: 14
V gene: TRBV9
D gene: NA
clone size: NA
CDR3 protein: CASSALNWGDTQYF
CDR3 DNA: TGTGCCAGCAGCGCCCTGAATTGGGGGGATACGCAGTATTTT

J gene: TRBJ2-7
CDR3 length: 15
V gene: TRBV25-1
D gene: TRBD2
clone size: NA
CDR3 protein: CASSESSREPYEQYF
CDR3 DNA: TGTGCCAGCAGTGAAAGTTCGCGGGAGCCCTACGAGCAGTACTTC

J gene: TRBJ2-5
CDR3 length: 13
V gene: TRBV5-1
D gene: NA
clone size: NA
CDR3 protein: CASSLGPDETQYF
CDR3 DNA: TGCGCCAGCAGCTTGGGGCCGGATGAGACCCAGTACTTC

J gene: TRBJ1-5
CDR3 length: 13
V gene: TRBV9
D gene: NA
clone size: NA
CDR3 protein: CASSVDQGGTQHF
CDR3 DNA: TGTGCCAGCAGCGTAGACCAGGGAGGGACCCAGCATTTT

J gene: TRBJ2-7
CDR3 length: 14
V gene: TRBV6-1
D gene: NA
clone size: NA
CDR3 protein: CASSATTKNYEQYF
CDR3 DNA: TGTGCCAGCAGTGCAACCACAAAGAACTACGAGCAGTACTTC

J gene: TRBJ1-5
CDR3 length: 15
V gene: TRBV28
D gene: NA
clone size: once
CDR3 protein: CASSPGGQKHQPQHF
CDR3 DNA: TGTGCCAGCAGTCCCGGTGGACAAAAACATCAGCCCCAGCATTTT

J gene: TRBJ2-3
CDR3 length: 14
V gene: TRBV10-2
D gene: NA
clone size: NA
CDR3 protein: CASSTGGRVDTQYF
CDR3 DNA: TGCGCCAGCAGCACCGGGGGAAGGGTCGATACGCAGTATTTT

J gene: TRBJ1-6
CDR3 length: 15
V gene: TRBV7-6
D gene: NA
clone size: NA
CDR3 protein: CASSLSGQGSSPLHF
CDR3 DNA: TGTGCCAGCAGCTTAAGCGGGCAGGGGAGTTCACCCCTCCACTTT

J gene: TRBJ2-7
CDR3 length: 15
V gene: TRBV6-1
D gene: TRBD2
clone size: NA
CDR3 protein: CASSEGTSALYEQYF
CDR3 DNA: TGTGCCAGCAGTGAGGGGACTAGCGCGCTATACGAGCAGTACTTC

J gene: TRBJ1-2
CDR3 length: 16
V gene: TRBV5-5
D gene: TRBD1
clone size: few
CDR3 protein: CASSDRTGGEGYGYTF
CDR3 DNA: TGTGCCAGCAGCGACCGGACAGGGGGCGAGGGCTATGGCTACACCTTC

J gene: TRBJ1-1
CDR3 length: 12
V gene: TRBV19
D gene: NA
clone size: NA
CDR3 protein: CASHLCQLEAFF
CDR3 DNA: TGTGCCAGCCATTTATGCCAGCTTGAAGCTTTCTTT

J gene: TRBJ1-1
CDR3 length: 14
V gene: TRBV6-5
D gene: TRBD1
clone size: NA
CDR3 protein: CASSSRQGWTEAFF
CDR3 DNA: TGTGCCAGCAGTTCAAGACAGGGCTGGACTGAAGCTTTCTTT

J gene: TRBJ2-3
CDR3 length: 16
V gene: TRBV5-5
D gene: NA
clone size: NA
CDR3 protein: CASSLGSSRLADTQYF
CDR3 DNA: TGTGCCAGCAGCTTGGGCAGTTCAAGACTGGCGGATACGCAGTATTTT

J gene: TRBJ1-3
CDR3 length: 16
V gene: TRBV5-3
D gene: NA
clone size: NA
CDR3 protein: CARSLAVFNPGNTVYF
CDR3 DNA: TGTGCCAGAAGCTTGGCCGTCTTCAATCCTGGAAACACCGTATATTTT

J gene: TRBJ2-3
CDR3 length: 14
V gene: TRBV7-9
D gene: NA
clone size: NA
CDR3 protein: CASSRMGSTDTQYF
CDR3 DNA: TGTGCCAGCAGCAGAATGGGATCGACTGATACGCAGTATTTT

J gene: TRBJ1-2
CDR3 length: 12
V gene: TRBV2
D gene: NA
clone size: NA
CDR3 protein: CASTPGTRGYTF
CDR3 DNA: TGTGCCAGCACTCCGGGTACACGGGGCTACACCTTC

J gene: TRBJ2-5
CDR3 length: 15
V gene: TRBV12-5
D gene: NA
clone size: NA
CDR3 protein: CASGSADWYQETQYF
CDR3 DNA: TGTGCTAGTGGTTCCGCCGACTGGTACCAAGAGACCCAGTACTTC

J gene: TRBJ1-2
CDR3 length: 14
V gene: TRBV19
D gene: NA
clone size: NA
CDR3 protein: CASSITGSVDGYTF
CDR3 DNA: TGTGCCAGTAGTATTACAGGTAGTGTCGATGGCTACACCTTC

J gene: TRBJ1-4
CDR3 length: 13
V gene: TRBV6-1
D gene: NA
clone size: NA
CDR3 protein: CASRSGQNEKLFF
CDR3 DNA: TGTGCCAGCAGGTCTGGACAGAATGAAAAACTGTTTTTT

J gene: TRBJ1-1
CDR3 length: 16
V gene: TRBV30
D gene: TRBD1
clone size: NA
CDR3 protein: CAWSNSGTAFWTEAFF
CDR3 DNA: TGTGCCTGGAGTAATAGCGGGACAGCTTTTTGGACTGAAGCTTTCTTT

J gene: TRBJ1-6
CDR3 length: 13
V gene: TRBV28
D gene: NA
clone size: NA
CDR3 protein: CASRRDPSASLHF
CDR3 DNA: TGTGCCAGCAGACGGGACCCTTCAGCGTCCCTCCACTTT

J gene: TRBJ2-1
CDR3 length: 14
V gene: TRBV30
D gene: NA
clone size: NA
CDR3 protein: CAWRGAAEVGEQFF
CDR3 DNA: TGTGCCTGGAGGGGAGCTGCGGAGGTCGGTGAGCAGTTCTTC

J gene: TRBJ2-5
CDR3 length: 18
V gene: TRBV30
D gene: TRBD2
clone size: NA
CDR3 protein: CAWSFLGGRGGAQETQYF
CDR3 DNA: TGTGCCTGGAGTTTCCTTGGGGGGCGGGGGGGGGCCCAAGAGACCCAGTACTTC

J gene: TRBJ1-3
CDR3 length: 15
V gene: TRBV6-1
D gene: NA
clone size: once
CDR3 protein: CASSPQEMVGDTIYF
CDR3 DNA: TGTGCCAGCAGTCCACAGGAGATGGTAGGAGACACCATATATTTT

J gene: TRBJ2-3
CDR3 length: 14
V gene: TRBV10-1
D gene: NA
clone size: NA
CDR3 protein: CASSESLATDTQYF
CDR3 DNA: TGCGCCAGCAGTGAGTCGCTAGCCACAGATACGCAGTATTTT

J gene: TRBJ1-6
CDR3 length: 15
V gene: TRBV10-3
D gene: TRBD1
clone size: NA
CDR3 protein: CAIRAGGQGFDPLHF
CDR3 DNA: TGTGCCATCAGAGCCGGGGGACAGGGGTTCGATCCCCTCCACTTT

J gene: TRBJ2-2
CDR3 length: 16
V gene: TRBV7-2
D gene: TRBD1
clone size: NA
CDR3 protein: CASSLGTGVDTGELFF
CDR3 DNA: TGTGCCAGCAGCTTAGGGACAGGGGTGGACACCGGGGAGCTGTTTTTT

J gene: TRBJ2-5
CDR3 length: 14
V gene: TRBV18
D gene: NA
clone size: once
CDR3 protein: CASSPSGHQETQYF
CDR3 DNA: TGTGCCAGCTCACCATCCGGGCACCAAGAGACCCAGTACTTC

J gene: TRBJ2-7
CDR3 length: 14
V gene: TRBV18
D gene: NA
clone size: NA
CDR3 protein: CASSAGTSSYEQYF
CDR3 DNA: TGTGCCAGCTCAGCGGGGACGAGCTCCTACGAGCAGTACTTC

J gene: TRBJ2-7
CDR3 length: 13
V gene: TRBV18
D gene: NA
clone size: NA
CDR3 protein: CASSPSGSYEQYF
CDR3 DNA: TGTGCCAGCTCACCATCCGGATCCTACGAGCAGTACTTC

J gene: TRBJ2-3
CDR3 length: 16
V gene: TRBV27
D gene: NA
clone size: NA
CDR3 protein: CASSLRGRTSTDTQYF
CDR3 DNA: TGTGCCAGCAGTTTAAGGGGACGGACTAGCACAGATACGCAGTATTTT

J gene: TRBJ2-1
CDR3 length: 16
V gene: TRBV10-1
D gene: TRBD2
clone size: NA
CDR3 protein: CASSKTSGPTYNEQFF
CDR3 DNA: TGCGCCAGCAGCAAGACTAGCGGGCCAACCTACAATGAGCAGTTCTTC

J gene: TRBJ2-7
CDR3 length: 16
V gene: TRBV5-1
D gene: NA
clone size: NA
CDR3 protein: CASSLSRGTNSYEQYF
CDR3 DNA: TGCGCCAGCAGCTTGTCTCGGGGAACGAACTCCTACGAGCAGTACTTC